The 14 T cell receptor beta chains below all came from one sample that was sequenced in a study of CXCR3-negative and CXCR3-positive naive CD8 T cells (dated by TCRdb to between 2018 and 2020). The sample was run on a NextSeq 550. The Human TCR Profiling Kit (MiLaboratory) was used to make UMI-labeled 5' RACE TRB cDNA libraries. After reprocessing by TCRdb, each CDR3 protein sequence is one entry, and no DNA is given. This sample's table contains over 55,000 distinct CDR3 sequences. Clones ranked in the top ten supply roughly a quarter of the sample. The sequencing sample was made of memory CD8+ T cells from blood. According to the study, the label for this sample's cell subset or site signals: conventional CD8+ memory T cells (TMEM), sorted as controls. The receptor set was obtained from a human donor in good health. Some clones in this sample may be carry-over from other donors' samples.

The chain has TRBV2 and TRBJ1-6. The germline V gene has CDR1 SNHLY and CDR2 FYNNEI. The CDR3 is 15 residues long. CDR3 residues: CASSEGFIDNSPLHF.

The CDR3: CASSQAGTANTGELFF. V gene TRBV4-2 combines with J gene TRBJ2-2; TCRdb's assignment of TRBD1 cannot be checked, as there is no DNA. Germline-derived CDR1 and CDR2 are LGHNA and YNFKEQ. The CDR3 extends over 16 amino acids.

This chain uses TRBV20-1 with TRBJ2-7; TCRdb's assignment of TRBD2 cannot be checked, as there is no DNA. Germline values: CDR1 DFQATT, CDR2 SNEGSKA (reference sequence). The CDR3 has 15 amino acids. The CDR3 spells CSARPGLVRTYEQYF.

The rearrangement joins TRBV7-9 to TRBJ1-2; TCRdb returns TRBD1, unconfirmable since there is no DNA. CDR3 length equals 14 residues. The V gene's germline CDR1 is SEHNR and CDR2 FQNEAQ (reference sequence). The CDR3 protein is CASSLAGTGEGYTF.

The V call is TRBV10-3, the J call TRBJ2-7; checking the TCRdb D call of TRBD1 is not possible without DNA. The CDR3 loop spans 15 amino acids. Germline loops: CDR1 ENHRY, CDR2 SYGVKD. The CDR3 spells CAAGGIRQGAYEQYF.

The chain links TRBV6-6 to TRBJ2-5; TCRdb designates TRBD1, a call that cannot be tested without DNA. CDR3 length equals 13 residues. Germline assignment: CDR1 MNHNY and CDR2 SVGAGI (reference sequence). This CDR3 is CASSDTGGETQYF.

The chain carries TRBV7-9 and TRBJ2-7; TCRdb reports TRBD1, a call that lacks DNA to check it against. The CDR3 is made up of 12 amino acids. Germline V gene sequence: CDR1 SEHNR, CDR2 FQNEAQ (reference sequence). CDR3: CASSINREEQYF.

The V gene is TRBV19, the J gene TRBJ2-1; lacking DNA, the TRBD2 call made by TCRdb goes unchecked. The CDR3 length is 13 residues. CDR1 LNHDA and CDR2 SQIVND come from the germline V gene (reference sequence). The CDR3 sequence is CASSIVSGDEQFF.

CDR3 sequence reads: CASSLISTGSYNEQFF. The chain combines TRBV7-9 with TRBJ2-1; TCRdb lists TRBD1, though no DNA is available to test this call. The CDR3 contains 16 residues. Germline loops: CDR1 SEHNR, CDR2 FQNEAQ (reference sequence).

The CDR3 is CATSAFTYEQYF. V gene TRBV5-4 combines with J gene TRBJ2-7. CDR3 length: 12 residues. CDR1 SGHNT and CDR2 YYREEE come from the germline V gene (reference sequence).

The chain couples TRBV5-1 to TRBJ2-7. This CDR3 has 12 amino acids. Germline V gives CDR1 SGHRS, CDR2 YFSETQ. CDR3 sequence: CASSLGVYEQYF.

This rearrangement joins TRBV7-9 to TRBJ2-1. The CDR3 contains 11 residues. The germline V gene has CDR1 SEHNR and CDR2 FQNEAQ (reference sequence). This CDR3 is CASSFTNEQFF.

The chain recombines TRBV12-3 or TRBV12-4 with TRBJ2-7; TCRdb reports TRBD1, a call that lacks DNA to check it against. The CDR3 contains 15 residues. CDR3 protein: CASSFGGPPSYEQYF.

The chain combines TRBV4-3 with TRBJ2-2; TCRdb reports TRBD2, a call that lacks DNA to check it against. CDR3 length: 15 amino acids. CDR1 and CDR2 (germline): LGHNA, YSLEER. The CDR3 here is CASSRALLNTGELFF.